This TCR beta chain was captured in a study of T-cell memory formation after mild COVID-19. Study in general: TCR clustering was largely donor specific.

With constant-segment primers, 5'RACE yielded cDNA libraries of TCR alpha and TCR beta that carried sample barcodes and UMIs. From the 5' RACE reads, TCRdb called clonotypes with MiXCR, one entry per CDR3 protein. The data contain almost 250,000 distinct CDR3 sequences, 15% of them seen just once; the ten biggest clones take up approximately 2.1%. Study results and limitations: Contracting CD4+ clones lay largely in CM and EM, with CD8+ ones residing in EMRA. Day 15 to 85 contractors were CD4/CD8 balanced; later expanders leaned CD4+.

The CDR3 length is 14 residues. V was trimmed by 9 bases and J by 0 bases, leaving 12 bases between them. On this clonotype: Antigen specificity is unknown.

Sequencing was performed on PBMCs or a T cell subset sorted from them (not recorded which). This chain uses TRBV12-3 or TRBV12-4 with TRBJ1-3; D not certain. The TCR comes from an adult woman who had mild COVID-19 (a few samples of this study predate the infection). Cell type and time point are not known. CDR3 protein: CASYTQLSGNTIYF. CDR3 DNA sequence: TGTGCCAGTTACACCCAGCTCTCTGGAAACACCATATATTTT.